A single sample gave rise to the 29 T cell receptor beta chains below, sequenced in a study of T cell responses to AZD1222 COVID-19 vaccine (dated by TCRdb to the early 2020s). The label giving this sample's time point can be read as: about 28 days (+/-7) after the second vaccine dose. The library was produced with the immunoSEQ multiplex PCR assay. TCRdb's version of the immuneACCESS table is confined to in-frame rearrangements and falls short of the full clone set. An unresolved V gene accounts for under half of the shortfall where checked; the remainder is of unknown origin. In this sample the table shows about 120,000 clones, roughly 91% of which occur a single time. The top ten hold about 5% of the sample. This specimen was peripheral blood, taken 28 days after the second AZD1222 dose. These receptors originate from an adult who received the AZD1222 COVID-19 vaccine.

V and J are TRBV4-1 and TRBJ2-1, with D maybe TRBD2 (5 bases). Germline V gene sequence: CDR1 MGHRA, CDR2 YSYEKL. V dropped 0 bases and J dropped 0 bases, with 9 bases sitting between them. This CDR3 has 16 residues. The DNA of the CDR3 is TGCGCCAGCAGCCAAGAGGGAACTAGCTCCTACAATGAGCAGTTCTTC. It yields the protein CASSQEGTSSYNEQFF.

The rearrangement links TRBV4-1 to TRBJ2-7; 8 bases are shared with TRBD1. The CDR3 consists of 15 residues. Trimming cost V 3 bases and J 3 bases; bases outside gene matches: 7. Looked up from germline, CDR1 is MGHRA and CDR2 is YSYEKL. DNA of the CDR3: TGCGCCAGCAGCCAGACAGGGGATCGGAACTACGAGCAGTACTTC. It codes for CASSQTGDRNYEQYF.

The chain recombines TRBV4-1 with TRBJ2-2, with 10 bases aligning to TRBD2. The CDR3 contains 18 residues. The germline V gene encodes CDR1 MGHRA and CDR2 YSYEKL. The V gene end was trimmed by 0 bases and the J gene end by 5 bases; junction bases not matched to a gene: 9. CDR3 sequence: CASSQDPASGGGTGELFF. CDR3 bases: TGCGCCAGCAGCCAAGATCCGGCTAGCGGGGGTGGGACCGGGGAGCTGTTTTTT.

The DNA for the CDR3 is TGTGCCAGCAGGGGGATAGCGGGGAATCTTTCCTACGAGCAGTACTTC. It translates to CASRGIAGNLSYEQYF. The genes are TRBV2 and TRBJ2-7; the match to TRBD2 covers 8 bases. Trimming at V came to 6 bases and at J to 1 base, leaving 11 bases not matched to a gene. The length of the CDR3 is 16 residues. From germline, CDR1 is SNHLY and CDR2 FYNNEI.

The V gene is TRBV27, the J gene TRBJ1-1, with 7 nucleotides matching TRBD1. This CDR3 contains 13 residues. CDR1 is MNHEY, CDR2 SMNVEV, per germline (reference sequence). V trimming: 6 bases; J trimming: 8 bases; junction bases outside the gene matches: 9. The CDR3, as DNA: TGTGCCAGCAGACCCGAAGACAGGGAAGAAGCTTTCTTT. Protein sequence: CASRPEDREEAFF.

This clone showed up just once. The V call is TRBV18, the J call TRBJ2-1; 13 bases map to TRBD2. The CDR3 is 14 residues long. The V and J ends lost 6 bases and 5 bases, in that order; junction bases with no gene match: 1. CDR1 is KGHSH, CDR2 LQKENI, per germline. CDR3 loop: CASSGLAGDNEQFF. DNA for the CDR3: TGTGCCAGCTCCGGACTAGCGGGAGACAATGAGCAGTTCTTC.

The genes are TRBV10-2 and TRBJ1-1, with D possibly TRBD1 on 5 matching bases. Germline CDR1 and CDR2: WSHSY and SAAADI. This CDR3 spans 14 amino acids. Trimming removed 6 bases from V and 2 bases from J, with 13 bases in between. CDR3 nucleotides: TGCGCCAGCAGCCTTGGACACCCCAACACTGAAGCTTTCTTT. Amino acids: CASSLGHPNTEAFF.

V usage is TRBV30 and J usage is TRBJ1-6; D call uncertain. Per the germline V gene, CDR1 is GTSNPN and CDR2 is SVGIG (reference sequence). Trimming removed 5 bases from V and 0 bases from J, with 8 bases in between. The CDR3 consists of 14 residues. CDR3 protein: CAWQPSSYNSPLHF. CDR3 DNA: TGTGCCTGGCAGCCGAGCTCCTATAATTCACCCCTCCACTTT.

Here the CDR3 reads CSASQAVNQPQHF. The CDR3 DNA reads TGCAGTGCTAGTCAGGCGGTCAATCAGCCCCAGCATTTT. This chain connects TRBV20-1 to TRBJ1-5; no reliable D call. CDR1 is DFQATT and CDR2 is SNEGSKA in the germline V gene (reference sequence). The CDR3 runs to 13 residues. The V end lost 3 bases, the J end lost 3 bases, and 9 bases lay between the germline ends.

This clone was seen a single time. The rearrangement links TRBV4-3 to TRBJ1-3, with unresolved D. The V and J ends lost 0 bases and 0 bases respectively, with 6 bases between them. The CDR3 sequence is 15 residues long. Germline V lookup: CDR1 LGHNA, CDR2 YSLEER. The CDR3 loop is CASSQEGVSGNTIYF. The DNA for the CDR3 is TGCGCCAGCAGCCAAGAAGGCGTCTCTGGAAACACCATATATTTT.

The chain carries TRBV18 and TRBJ2-7, with a possible D match to TRBD1 (6 bases). Germline-derived CDR1 and CDR2 are KGHSH and LQKENI. V lost 5 bases and J lost 7, with 24 bases in between. The CDR3 extends over 16 amino acids. In DNA form, the CDR3 reads TGTGCCAGCTCAAACGGACCACCCCCGAGGGGGTCGGAGCAGTACTTC. Amino acid sequence: CASSNGPPPRGSEQYF. Looking up the rest from reference TRBV18 and TRBJ2-7 gives the full variable domain: NAGVMQNPRHLVRRRGQEARLRCSPMKGHSHVYWYRQLPEEGLKFMVYLQKENIIDESGMPKERFSAEFPKEGPSILRIQQVVRGDSAAYFCASSNGPPPRGSEQYFGPGTRLTVT.

The chain joins TRBV27 to TRBJ2-7; 7 nucleotides align to TRBD2. The length of the CDR3 is 19 residues. V shed 2 bases, J shed 4 bases, and the junction held 20 bases outside the gene matches. CDR1 is MNHEY and CDR2 is SMNVEV in the germline V gene (reference sequence). The DNA of the CDR3 is TGTGCCAGCAGTTTAGTCTTGGACCGCGGGTCGGGGGGTCTTTACGAGCAGTACTTC. Protein: CASSLVLDRGSGGLYEQYF.

For the CDR3, the DNA is TGTGCCAGCAGCCTGGTCGGAACCCCCCTGGGAGGCTACACCTTC. Translating gives CASSLVGTPLGGYTF. The chain uses TRBV3-1 (or the pseudogene TRBV3-2) and TRBJ1-2; no definite D call. This CDR3 spans 15 amino acids. CDR1 LGHDT and CDR2 YNNKEL come from the germline V gene (reference sequence). V dropped 4 bases and J dropped 8 bases, with 20 bases sitting between them.

The J gene is TRBJ2-7, the V gene TRBV9, with 12 bases matching TRBD2. The CDR3 consists of 15 residues. Trimming at V came to 3 bases and at J to 7 bases, leaving 8 bases not matched to a gene. Per germline, CDR1 SGDLS and CDR2 YYNGEE. The DNA for the CDR3 is TGTGCCAGCAGCGGATCTAGCGGGAGGGCCGGGGAGCAGTACTTC. Translation: CASSGSSGRAGEQYF.

This clone occurred a few times. The V call is TRBV5-6, the J call TRBJ2-7; unclear D gene. CDR3 size: 14 residues. The germline V gene has CDR1 SGHDT and CDR2 YYEEEE. The germline V and J ends were trimmed by 4 bases and 1 base, with 12 bases remaining between them. In DNA form, the CDR3 reads TGTGCCAGCAGCGTTACCTTGCTTTCCTACGAGCAGTACTTC. Protein product: CASSVTLLSYEQYF. Full variable domain (outside the CDR3, taken from reference TRBV5-6 and TRBJ2-7): DAGVTQSPTHLIKTRGQQVTLRCSPKSGHDTVSWYQQALGQGPQFIFQYYEEEERQRGNFPDRFSGHQFPNYSSELNVNALLLGDSALYLCASSVTLLSYEQYFGPGTRLTVT.

The V call is TRBV3-1 (or the pseudogene TRBV3-2), the J call TRBJ2-1, with 8 bases aligning to TRBD2. Trimming removed 9 bases from V and 1 base from J; junction bases left unmatched: 2. In germline, CDR1 is LGHDT, CDR2 YNNKEL (reference sequence). The CDR3 is 13 amino acids. The CDR3 is CARERGSYNEQFF. CDR3 DNA sequence: TGTGCCAGAGAGCGGGGGTCCTACAATGAGCAGTTCTTC.

This clone has a single count. This chain links TRBV29-1 with TRBJ1-2; no firm D call. This CDR3 spans 10 amino acids. The germline CDR1 and CDR2 sequences are SQVTM and ANQGSEA. V lost 5 bases to trimming and J lost 3 bases, with 4 bases between them. In DNA form, the CDR3 reads TGCAGCGTTTCAGACTATGGCTACACCTTC. Its translation is CSVSDYGYTF.

This clone was counted once. The rearrangement joins TRBV6-5 to TRBJ1-1; the D gene is possibly TRBD1 (6 bases). The V gene's germline CDR1 is MNHEY and CDR2 SVGAGI. Trimming shortened V by 5 bases and J by 13 bases, and 20 bases separated the two germline ends. This CDR3 spans 13 amino acids. Here the CDR3 reads CASSNRPGAMVFF. CDR3 sequence (DNA): TGTGCCAGCAGTAATAGGCCGGGGGCGATGGTTTTCTTT.

The chain links TRBV7-9 to TRBJ2-3, with D perhaps matching TRBD1 (6 bases). Germline V gene data show CDR1 as SEHNR and CDR2 as FQNEAQ (reference sequence). With 2 bases removed from V and 4 bases from J, the gap between germline ends came to 10 bases. The CDR3 totals 14 residues. CDR3 region: CASSLQQGPDTQYF. For the CDR3, the DNA is TGTGCCAGCAGCTTACAGCAGGGGCCAGATACGCAGTATTTT.

The V call is TRBV3-1 (or the pseudogene TRBV3-2), the J call TRBJ1-5; D is uncertain. The CDR3 length is 16 residues. The germline V gene has CDR1 LGHDT and CDR2 YNNKEL (reference sequence). The germline V and J ends were trimmed by 3 bases and 7 bases, with 19 bases remaining between them. DNA for the CDR3: TGTGCCAGCAGCCAGGGCCCTCGGAGGTCCGAGCAGCCCCAGCATTTT. Protein sequence: CASSQGPRRSEQPQHF.

This clone was seen more than once but under ten times. V usage is TRBV7-9 and J usage is TRBJ1-2; possibly TRBD1 for D (5 bases). V dropped 5 bases and J dropped 7 bases, with 17 bases sitting between them. The CDR3 consists of 14 residues. Germline V gives CDR1 SEHNR, CDR2 FQNEAQ (reference sequence). The CDR3 nucleotides are TGTGCCAGCAGCGATATAGTCCAGGGAGGTGGCTACACCTTC. It yields the protein CASSDIVQGGGYTF.

The chain has TRBV7-9 and TRBJ1-1, with 11 bases matching TRBD1. CDR1 and CDR2 from the germline V gene are SEHNR and FQNEAQ (reference sequence). The J segment lost 3 bases and the V segment lost 5 bases, leaving 11 bases of the junction unmatched. This CDR3 is 17 amino acids long. The CDR3, as DNA: TGTGCCAGCAGCCCAAGGGACAGGGGGATTTTGGACACTGAAGCTTTCTTT. This encodes CASSPRDRGILDTEAFF.

The chain has TRBV27 and TRBJ2-1, with D uncertain. The ends were cut back, 2 bases at V and 5 bases at J, with 7 bases in the middle. Germline CDR1 and CDR2: MNHEY and SMNVEV (reference sequence). The CDR3 is 13 residues long. This chain's CDR3 is CASSLGPHNEQFF. DNA for the CDR3: TGTGCCAGCAGTTTAGGTCCACACAATGAGCAGTTCTTC.

The chain has TRBV28 and TRBJ1-6; 12 bases line up with TRBD1. CDR1 is MDHEN, CDR2 SYDVKM, per germline. Trimming at V came to 4 bases and at J to 12 bases, leaving 10 bases not matched to a gene. CDR3 length equals 16 residues. CDR3 residues: CASSSTGTGGEVPLHF. CDR3 in DNA: TGTGCCAGCAGTTCCACCGGGACAGGGGGCGAAGTACCCCTCCACTTT.

This clone was picked up one time. The genes are TRBV5-1 and TRBJ2-5; 9 bases are shared with TRBD1. This CDR3 region has 15 residues. Germline V gene lookup returns CDR1 SGHRS and CDR2 YFSETQ. Unmatched junction bases numbered 5, after V lost 3 bases and J lost 2 bases. In DNA, the CDR3 is TGCGCCAGCAGCTACCAGACAGGGGGACAAGAGACCCAGTACTTC. This gives the protein CASSYQTGGQETQYF.

The rearrangement uses TRBV27 and TRBJ1-5, with TRBD1 matching 8 bases. This CDR3 has 14 amino acids. Germline V gene data show CDR1 as MNHEY and CDR2 as SMNVEV (reference sequence). V shed 3 bases, J shed 7 bases, and the junction held 5 bases outside the gene matches. The CDR3 nucleotides are TGTGCCAGCAGTTTGACAGGGGCGAGACAGCCCCAGCATTTT. Translation: CASSLTGARQPQHF.

This clone was found once. The V call is TRBV7-9, the J call TRBJ1-5; perhaps TRBD1 as D (5 bases). This CDR3 spans 13 amino acids. V lost 1 base, J lost 7 bases, and 8 bases lay in between. Germline assignment: CDR1 SEHNR and CDR2 FQNEAQ (reference sequence). CDR3 region: CASSLVTGQPQHF. DNA for the CDR3: TGTGCCAGCAGCTTAGTTACAGGACAGCCCCAGCATTTT.

This chain connects TRBV6-1 to TRBJ1-3; 7 bases line up with TRBD1. CDR1 MNHNS and CDR2 SASEGT come from the germline V gene. The CDR3 has 21 amino acids. The V and J ends lost 2 bases and 0 bases, in that order; junction bases with no gene match: 19. The CDR3 DNA follows: TGTGCCAGCAGTGAATTGGTAGAAGGGGGCAGGGTATATGGCTCTGGAAACACCATATATTTT. Amino acids: CASSELVEGGRVYGSGNTIYF.

The chain carries TRBV5-4 and TRBJ2-1, with D perhaps matching TRBD2 (7 bases). Deletions cut 3 bases from V and 4 bases from J, with 17 bases between. This CDR3 comprises 16 residues. Germline V gene lookup returns CDR1 SGHNT and CDR2 YYREEE (reference sequence). This chain's CDR3 is CASSSGGASGYNEQFF. As DNA, the CDR3 is TGTGCCAGCAGCTCTGGGGGGGCTAGCGGATACAATGAGCAGTTCTTC.